These T cell receptor beta chains were read from a single sample in a study of blood T cell repertoires in COVID-19. Repertoires were generated with immunoSEQ multiplex PCR, while TCRdb's copy carries only in-frame clones and drops some. Of fewer than 150,000 clones listed, roughly 80% are singletons. Material for sequencing was peripheral blood. All receptors derive from a woman aged 80 or older in a cohort sampled during active or convalescent COVID-19. The CDR3 runs from the conserved cysteine through the conserved F or W. Fields, in order: CDR3 DNA, CDR3 protein, D gene, V gene, J gene, clone size. A D gene is named only where the DNA matches it firmly. Rows give clone size only sometimes, using once, few, many, or a class for an expanded clone.

TGTGCCAGCAGCTTAGCGCCTATAGGGGGCTGGGGGGAGACCCAGTACTTC	CASSLAPIGGWGETQYF	TRBD1	TRBV7-2	TRBJ2-5	NA
TGTGCCAGCAGCCGGGACAAGAACACTGAAGCTTTCTTT	CASSRDKNTEAFF	NA	TRBV6-6	TRBJ1-1	NA
TGTGCCAGCAGCTTATTGGGGGGGAAAGGTGAAAAACTGTTTTTT	CASSLLGGKGEKLFF	NA	TRBV7-2	TRBJ1-4	NA
TGCAGCGTTGGGGGGCCTGAAAAACTGTTTTTT	CSVGGPEKLFF	NA	TRBV29-1	TRBJ1-4	NA
TGCGCCAGCAGCTTGCACACTAAAGAGACCCAGTACTTC	CASSLHTKETQYF	NA	TRBV5-1	TRBJ2-5	NA
TGCGCCAGCAGCCCGGGAGGGGGCATAGATCAGCCCCAGCATTTT	CASSPGGGIDQPQHF	TRBD1	TRBV5-1	TRBJ1-5	NA
TGTGCCAGCAGCTTAGGTTTAGGGGGCGGCTATTCACCCCTCCACTTT	CASSLGLGGGYSPLHF	TRBD1	TRBV7-2	TRBJ1-6	few
TGCGCCAGCAGCTTACAGGGGGGGTTAGATACGCAGTATTTT	CASSLQGGLDTQYF	NA	TRBV5-1	TRBJ2-3	NA
TGTGCCACCAGGGACAGGGCCTCATATAGCAATCAGCCCCAGCATTTT	CATRDRASYSNQPQHF	TRBD1	TRBV19	TRBJ1-5	NA
TGTGCCAGCAGCTTGTTGGAGGGTCTTATCGGAAAACTGTTTTTT	CASSLLEGLIGKLFF	NA	TRBV5-5	TRBJ1-4	once
TGTGCCAGCAGCTTAGGGACAGTCTCGGACTATGGCTACACCTTC	CASSLGTVSDYGYTF	NA	TRBV7-9	TRBJ1-2	NA
TGTGCCACTACACCGGGACACTCGAACACCGGGGAGCTGTTTTTT	CATTPGHSNTGELFF	NA	TRBV19	TRBJ2-2	NA
TGTGCCAGCAGTCGATCTAGGGACAGTACGGCCTATGGCTACACCTTC	CASSRSRDSTAYGYTF	TRBD1	TRBV6-6	TRBJ1-2	NA
TGCAGTGCTAGTAGCGGGGGGCGGGATACGCAGTATTTT	CSASSGGRDTQYF	TRBD2	TRBV20-1	TRBJ2-3	once
TGTGCCAGCACTTTACGAGCGGGTACGCAGTATTTT	CASTLRAGTQYF	NA	TRBV6-6	TRBJ2-3	NA
TGTGCCAGCAGCTTAGCAGGGGTGGATCAGCCCCAGCATTTT	CASSLAGVDQPQHF	NA	TRBV5-4	TRBJ1-5	NA
TGTGCCAGCAGCCCCTCGACAGGGGTGATAACTGAAGCTTTCTTT	CASSPSTGVITEAFF	TRBD1	TRBV7-3	TRBJ1-1	NA
TGTGCCAGCCCTCCGGACAGGGGGCAGATCGGGGAGCTGTTTTTT	CASPPDRGQIGELFF	NA	TRBV21-1	TRBJ2-2	NA
TGTGCCAGCTCACGCTGGACAGGGGAAGAGACCCAGTACTTC	CASSRWTGEETQYF	TRBD1	TRBV18	TRBJ2-5	NA
TGTGCCAGCAGCACCCTTGGCTCACGCACAGATACGCAGTATTTT	CASSTLGSRTDTQYF	NA	TRBV6-5	TRBJ2-3	once
TGTGCCAGCAGCTTGAGTATAAATATTGAGTACTATGGCTACACCTTC	CASSLSINIEYYGYTF	NA	TRBV5-5	TRBJ1-2	NA
TGTGCCAGCAGTTCAACAGGGGTCATGTATAATTCACCCCTCCACTTT	CASSSTGVMYNSPLHF	TRBD1	TRBV7-9	TRBJ1-6	NA
TGTGCCAGCACCGGAAGACAGGGCCAAAACATTCAGTACTTC	CASTGRQGQNIQYF	TRBD1	TRBV27	TRBJ2-4	NA
TGCGCCAGCAGCTTGACAGTGATATCTGGGGCCAACGTCCTGACTTTC	CASSLTVISGANVLTF	NA	TRBV5-1	TRBJ2-6	NA
TGTGCCAGCAGTTTGGCAGGGGGCCTCACTGAAGCTTTCTTT	CASSLAGGLTEAFF	TRBD1	TRBV28	TRBJ1-1	NA
TGCGCCAGCAGCTGGTACCCGGGACAGGGCTACGAGCAGTACTTC	CASSWYPGQGYEQYF	TRBD1	TRBV5-1	TRBJ2-7	NA
TGTGCCTGGACCAGTAGGAGACTAGCGATTACAGATACGCAGTATTTT	CAWTSRRLAITDTQYF	TRBD2	TRBV30	TRBJ2-3	NA
TGTGCCAGCAGCCCACAGAAGTTCTACGAGCAGTACTTC	CASSPQKFYEQYF	NA	TRBV7-9	TRBJ2-7	NA